This is a list of T cell receptor beta chains from one sample in a study of T cell responses to AZD1222 COVID-19 vaccine. Libraries were prepared by immunoSEQ multiplex PCR; TCRdb keeps only in-frame clonotypes and omits some of them. This table holds 100,000 to 150,000 clones, around 87% found once. This sample comprised peripheral blood, obtained on day 0 of AZD1222 vaccination. The source of these receptors is an adult in good health. Both conserved end residues are part of each CDR3. D genes are given only for firm matches. Size tells how often a clone was seen (once, few, many) or the class of an expanded clone, and some rows leave it out.

>-|TRBJ1-5|TRBV28|-
TGTGCCAGCAGTTTACCGTCCAGGCAGCCCCAGCATTTT
CASSLPSRQPQHF
>TRBD2|TRBJ2-7|TRBV18|-
TGTGCCAGCTCACCCCTCATAACCGGGACTAGCGGGGTTACTTCCTACGAGCAGTACTTC
CASSPLITGTSGVTSYEQYF
>-|TRBJ1-5|TRBV28|-
TGTGCCAGCAGTTTATGGGGAGTGAGACAGCCCCAGCATTTT
CASSLWGVRQPQHF
>TRBD1|TRBJ1-1|TRBV5-1|-
TGCGCCAGCAGCTTGGAACAGGGGGCTGTTACTGAAGCTTTCTTT
CASSLEQGAVTEAFF
>TRBD2|TRBJ2-5|TRBV5-1|-
TGCGCCAGCAGCGAGGATAGCGGGAGGTGGGAGACCCAGTACTTC
CASSEDSGRWETQYF
>-|TRBJ1-3|TRBV12-3/TRBV12-4|-
TGTGCCAGCGATAGAGGGTCTGGAAACACCATATATTTT
CASDRGSGNTIYF
>-|TRBJ1-2|TRBV27|-
TGTGCCAGCAGTTTATCACCGGGGATCTATGGCTACACCTTC
CASSLSPGIYGYTF
>TRBD1|TRBJ1-2|TRBV3-1/TRBV3-2|-
TGTGCCAGCAGCCAATTCCCCAGGGGGGGTGGCTACACCTTC
CASSQFPRGGGYTF
>-|TRBJ1-1|TRBV6-6|once
TGTGCCAGCAGTCTTAAGATCCAACCCACTGAAGCTTTCTTT
CASSLKIQPTEAFF
>-|TRBJ1-2|TRBV4-1|many
TGCGCCAGCAGCCAACACACGTCCGTGGTCTATGGCTACACCTTC
CASSQHTSVVYGYTF
>TRBD2|TRBJ2-3|TRBV19|-
TGTGCCAGTAGTATTGGCGCGGGAGGGCTGTTAGATACGCAGTATTTT
CASSIGAGGLLDTQYF
>-|TRBJ1-1|TRBV21-1|once
TGTGCCAGCAGCAACCCAGCGGGCTACACTGAAGCTTTCTTT
CASSNPAGYTEAFF
>TRBD1|TRBJ2-1|TRBV9|-
TGTGCCAGCAGCGAGACAGGGGGCTCCTACAATGAGCAGTTCTTC
CASSETGGSYNEQFF
>TRBD1|TRBJ1-6|TRBV7-9|-
TGTGCCAGCAGCCCCGGACAGGGCGGCTCACCCCTCCACTTT
CASSPGQGGSPLHF
>TRBD1|TRBJ1-1|TRBV4-2|-
TGTGCCAGCAGCCGACGAACAGGGGATCGAGCTTTCTTT
CASSRRTGDRAFF
>TRBD1|TRBJ2-3|TRBV5-1|-
TGCGCCAGCAGCCTTCGGACAGGGGGCACAGATACGCAGTATTTT
CASSLRTGGTDTQYF
>-|TRBJ1-4|TRBV5-1|-
TGCGCCAGCAGCGTAGCCGGTTTGGGTGAAAAACTGTTTTTT
CASSVAGLGEKLFF
>TRBD1|TRBJ1-5|TRBV5-1|-
TGCGCCAGCAGCTTGGGACAGGGGGGCTATCAGCCCCAGCATTTT
CASSLGQGGYQPQHF
>-|TRBJ1-2|TRBV7-9|-
TGTGCCAGCAGCGAGCTGGGAGTCAACTATGGCTACACCTTC
CASSELGVNYGYTF
>TRBD2|TRBJ2-4|TRBV19|-
TGTGCCAGTAGCTCAACTAGCGGGAGGGCCCAAAACATTCAGTACTTC
CASSSTSGRAQNIQYF
>-|TRBJ1-3|TRBV3-1/TRBV3-2|-
TGTGCCAGCAGCCAATCGACAGGTGGAAACACCATATATTTT
CASSQSTGGNTIYF
>-|TRBJ1-2|TRBV12-3/TRBV12-4|-
TGTGCCAGCAGTTTAGAAGGGGGAGGCGGCTACACCTTC
CASSLEGGGGYTF
>-|TRBJ2-7|TRBV6-5|-
TGTGCCAGCAGTATAACAGTGTTCTCCTACGAGCAGTACTTC
CASSITVFSYEQYF
>TRBD1|TRBJ1-4|TRBV19|few
TGTGCCAGTAGGGACAGGGTTGAAAAACTGTTTTTT
CASRDRVEKLFF
>-|TRBJ1-5|TRBV27|-
TGTGCCAGCAGTCTAATCGGGGGCTCGGGCAATCAGCCCCAGCATTTT
CASSLIGGSGNQPQHF
>TRBD2|TRBJ2-1|TRBV5-1|once
TGCGCCAGCAGCTTGGTCACTAGCGGGAGGGTGGGCCTGAATTCCTACAATGAGCAGTTCTTC
CASSLVTSGRVGLNSYNEQFF
>-|TRBJ1-1|TRBV5-6|-
TGTGCCAGCAGCTTATTAGGGATGAACACTGAAGCTTTCTTT
CASSLLGMNTEAFF
>TRBD2|TRBJ2-7|TRBV29-1|-
TGCAGCGTTGAGGGGATAGCGGGAGTCGAGCAGTACTTC
CSVEGIAGVEQYF
>TRBD1|TRBJ2-1|TRBV27|-
TGTGCCAGCAGTGCGTCTACAGGGGGCGGGTACAATGAGCAGTTCTTC
CASSASTGGGYNEQFF
>TRBD2|TRBJ2-7|TRBV20-1|-
TGCAGTGCTAGTAAACTAGCGGGCTACGAGCAGTACTTC
CSASKLAGYEQYF
>TRBD1|TRBJ2-5|TRBV4-1|-
TGCGCCAGCAGCCAAGGACAGGGGGCGTTGGAGACCCAGTACTTC
CASSQGQGALETQYF
>-|TRBJ1-1|TRBV19|-
TGTGCCAGTAGTATTCTAAGCGACACTGAAGCTTTCTTT
CASSILSDTEAFF
>-|TRBJ2-7|TRBV27|-
TGTGCCAGCAGTTTATTGGGGTTCCTAAGCTCCTACGAGCAGTACTTC
CASSLLGFLSSYEQYF
>-|TRBJ1-2|TRBV19|-
TGTGCCAGTAGTATTAGCCAGGGTAACTATGGCTACACCTTC
CASSISQGNYGYTF
>TRBD2|TRBJ2-7|TRBV28|-
TGTGCCAGCAGGTCCCCTAGCGGGAGCGGGGGGATCCACGAGCAGTACTTC
CASRSPSGSGGIHEQYF
>TRBD1|TRBJ2-7|TRBV7-9|-
TGTGCCAGCAGCTCCACGGACAGGCCCCTCTACGAGCAGTACTTC
CASSSTDRPLYEQYF
>-|TRBJ2-7|TRBV20-1|-
TGCAGTGCTAGTCTAGCCTACGAGCAGTACTTC
CSASLAYEQYF
>TRBD2|TRBJ2-3|TRBV2|-
TGTGCCAGCAGTGAAATTTGGCGGGGGGGCGGAGATACGCAGTATTTT
CASSEIWRGGGDTQYF
>-|TRBJ2-1|TRBV5-1|once
TGCGCCAGCAGCTTGGATGGGAACTCCTACAATGAGCAGTTCTTC
CASSLDGNSYNEQFF
>-|TRBJ2-7|TRBV6-6|-
TGTGCCAGCAGTGGGGCGTACGAGCAGTACTTC
CASSGAYEQYF
>-|TRBJ2-7|TRBV5-1|-
TGCGCCAGCAGCGTGGCCCCCCAGGTGATCTACGAGCAGTACTTC
CASSVAPQVIYEQYF
>-|TRBJ2-7|TRBV5-6|-
TGTGCCAGCAGCTTGGGCGGGGACACCTACGAGCAGTACTTC
CASSLGGDTYEQYF
>TRBD1|TRBJ1-1|TRBV27|few
TGTGCCAGCAGTTACGACAGGGTGAACACTGAAGCTTTCTTT
CASSYDRVNTEAFF
>-|TRBJ1-5|TRBV5-8|-
TGTGCCAGCAGCCCGGGCCGAAATCAGCCCCAGCATTTT
CASSPGRNQPQHF
>TRBD1|TRBJ2-7|TRBV6-6|-
TGTGCCAGCTCAACAGGGGCGTACGAGCAGTACTTC
CASSTGAYEQYF
>-|TRBJ2-1|TRBV5-5|-
TGTGCCAGCAGCTTAGAGTTAGGTGAGCAGTTCTTC
CASSLELGEQFF
>TRBD2|TRBJ2-1|TRBV9|few
TGTGCCAGCAGCGTAGACGCCCGGAGCGGGGGGACCAATGAGCAGTTCTTC
CASSVDARSGGTNEQFF
>-|TRBJ1-6|TRBV19|-
TGTGCCAGTAGTAGAAATCGGGGGGGTGACTCACCCCTCCACTTT
CASSRNRGGDSPLHF
>TRBD1|TRBJ1-5|TRBV2|-
TGTGCCAGCAGTGAGACAGGGTCCCATCAGCCCCAGCATTTT
CASSETGSHQPQHF
>-|TRBJ2-3|TRBV30|few
TGTGCCTGGACGAGCCCAGGGGGGAATCCAGATACGCAGTATTTT
CAWTSPGGNPDTQYF
>-|TRBJ1-1|TRBV28|-
TGTGCCAGCAGTGTTCGACAGTACACTGAAGCTTTCTTT
CASSVRQYTEAFF
>-|TRBJ2-1|TRBV5-1|-
TGCGCCAGCAGCTCGGGACTTAGATCCTACAATGAGCAGTTCTTC
CASSSGLRSYNEQFF
>TRBD1|TRBJ1-2|TRBV5-1|-
TGCGCCAGCAGCGCGGACAGGGGGCGCGGGGGAGGCTACACCTTC
CASSADRGRGGGYTF
>-|TRBJ2-1|TRBV6-5|-
TGTGCCAGCAGTCGGACTAAGGATGAGCAGTTCTTC
CASSRTKDEQFF
>-|TRBJ2-1|TRBV7-6|once
TGTGCCAGCAGTCCTAATAGGCAGACCTACAATGAGCAGTTCTTC
CASSPNRQTYNEQFF
>-|TRBJ1-5|TRBV28|-
TGTGCCAGCAGACGGGGATTTCAGCCCCAGCATTTT
CASRRGFQPQHF
>-|TRBJ2-1|TRBV7-9|-
TGTGCCAGCAGCTCGGGGTACAATGAGCAGTTCTTC
CASSSGYNEQFF
>TRBD1|TRBJ2-7|TRBV5-7|-
TGTGCCAGCAGCTTGGAGGAGCAGGGGGCGTCTTACGAGCAGTACTTC
CASSLEEQGASYEQYF